The clone carrying this T cell receptor (beta chain) was detected once. How the authors handled the data: Researchers report that nucleated cell counts were estimated from reference gene primer amplification. The table came from immunoSEQ multiplex PCR; TCRdb's copy has only in-frame clones and leaves some out. The DNA gave D and trimming, while V, J and clone size come from that table. Of roughly 120,000 clones in the sample, more than 80% were seen once. The data are from a study of blood T cell repertoires in COVID-19. For the study at large: The samples span acute and convalescent COVID-19 from the United States, Italy and Spain. PBMCs, B-cell-depleted T cells, or T cells provided the cDNA or gDNA that made up the material.

The CDR3 sequence is 14 residues long. Germline CDR1 and CDR2: SGHRS and YFSETQ. The ends lost 4 bases at V and 5 bases at J; junction bases unmatched: 7. Sequencing was carried out using peripheral blood. The receptor was isolated from a woman of 80 years or more with COVID-19, enrolled during active disease. This chain uses TRBV5-1 with TRBJ2-3, with 7 bases that match TRBD1. The CDR3 DNA follows: TGCGCCAGCAGCCGAGGGGGCTGGGAAGATACGCAGTATTTT. Its protein is CASSRGGWEDTQYF.